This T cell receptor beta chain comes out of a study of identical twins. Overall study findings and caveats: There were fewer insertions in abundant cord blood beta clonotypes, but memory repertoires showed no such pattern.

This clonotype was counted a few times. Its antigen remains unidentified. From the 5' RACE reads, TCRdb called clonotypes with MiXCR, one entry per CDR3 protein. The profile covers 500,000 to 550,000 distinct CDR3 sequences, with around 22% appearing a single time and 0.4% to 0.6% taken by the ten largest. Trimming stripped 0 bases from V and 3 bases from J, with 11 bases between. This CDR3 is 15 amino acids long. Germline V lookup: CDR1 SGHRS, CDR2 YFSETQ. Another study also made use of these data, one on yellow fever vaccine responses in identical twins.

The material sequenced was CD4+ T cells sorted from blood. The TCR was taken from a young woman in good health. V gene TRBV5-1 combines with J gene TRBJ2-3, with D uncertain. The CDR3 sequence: CASSLGPRSTDTQYF. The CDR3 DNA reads TGCGCCAGCAGCTTGGGACCACGATCTACAGATACGCAGTATTTT. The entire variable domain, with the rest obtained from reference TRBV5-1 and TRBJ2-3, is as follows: KAGVTQTPRYLIKTRGQQVTLSCSPISGHRSVSWYQQTPGQGLQFLFEYFSETQRNKGNFPGRFSGRQFSNSRSEMNVSTLELGDSALYLCASSLGPRSTDTQYFGPGTRLTVL.